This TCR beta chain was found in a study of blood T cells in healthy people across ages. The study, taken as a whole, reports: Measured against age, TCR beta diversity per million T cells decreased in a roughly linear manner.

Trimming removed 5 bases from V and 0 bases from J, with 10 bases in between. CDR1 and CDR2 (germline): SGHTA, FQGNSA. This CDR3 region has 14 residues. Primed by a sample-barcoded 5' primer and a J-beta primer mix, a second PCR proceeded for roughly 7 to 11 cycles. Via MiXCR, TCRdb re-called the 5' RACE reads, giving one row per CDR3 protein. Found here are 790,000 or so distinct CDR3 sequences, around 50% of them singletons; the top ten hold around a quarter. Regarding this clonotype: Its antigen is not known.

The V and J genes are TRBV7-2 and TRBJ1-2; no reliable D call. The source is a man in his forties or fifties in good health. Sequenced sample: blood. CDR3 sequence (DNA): TGTGCCAGCAGCCATGGCCTGGCTAACTATGGCTACACCTTC. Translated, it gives CASSHGLANYGYTF.